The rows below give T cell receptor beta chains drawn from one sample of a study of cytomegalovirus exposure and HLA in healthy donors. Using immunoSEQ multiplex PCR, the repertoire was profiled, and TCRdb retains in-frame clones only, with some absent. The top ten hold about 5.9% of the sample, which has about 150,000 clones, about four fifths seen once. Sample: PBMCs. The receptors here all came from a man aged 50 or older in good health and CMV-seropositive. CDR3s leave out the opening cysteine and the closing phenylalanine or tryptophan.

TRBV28 ASRPGANTGELF
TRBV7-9 ASSSNEGGYT
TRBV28 ASLGRDRVLPTPYGYT
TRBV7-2 ASSPGRHTGELF
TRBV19 ASSISSGNYEQY
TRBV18 ASSIAGVKYEQY
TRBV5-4 ASSPGGFLWGELF
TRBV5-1 ASSGDSTYEQY
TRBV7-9 ASSLEWRESSGANVLT
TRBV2 ASTLLASEQF
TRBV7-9 ASSQKEGRTGELF
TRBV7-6 ASSLAGALVDTQY
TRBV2 ASSEGSYSYEQY
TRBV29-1 SVERTGGETQY
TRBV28 ATFSGLANNEQF
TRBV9 ASSPGTSGRRRDTQY
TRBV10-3 AIRTPGDNYGYT
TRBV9 ASSVRTSGLNNEQF
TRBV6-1 ASSGRQGGGYT
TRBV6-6 ASSYSSEVWEQY
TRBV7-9 ASSPTGGAGEKLF
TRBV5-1 ASSLVPGTDTQY
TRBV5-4 ASSLGTQGPGNTIY
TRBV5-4 ASSLSRNEQF
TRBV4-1 ASSRKGSRNQPQH
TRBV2 ASRPTWAGGETQY
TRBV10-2 ASSESRFSYEQY